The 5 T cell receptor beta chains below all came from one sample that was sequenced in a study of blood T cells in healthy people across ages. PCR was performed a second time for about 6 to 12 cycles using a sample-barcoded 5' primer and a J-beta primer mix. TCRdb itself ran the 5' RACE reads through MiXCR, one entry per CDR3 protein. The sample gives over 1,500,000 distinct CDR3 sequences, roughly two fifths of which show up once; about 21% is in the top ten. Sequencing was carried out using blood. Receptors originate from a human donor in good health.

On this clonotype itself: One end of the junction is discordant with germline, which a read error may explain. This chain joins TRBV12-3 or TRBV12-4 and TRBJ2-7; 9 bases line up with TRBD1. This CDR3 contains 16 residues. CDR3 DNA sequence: TGTTCCAGCAGTTTAAGTGGGACAGGGAGGATCTACGAGCAGTACTTC. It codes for CSSSLSGTGRIYEQYF.

CDR3 bases: TGTGCCACCAGCAGAGGAGAGCTTCGGGGCCTAAGCTACGAGCAGTACTTC. It encodes CATSRGELRGLSYEQYF. The chain recombines TRBV15 with TRBJ2-7; possibly TRBD1 or TRBD2 for D (5 bases each). Per germline, CDR1 LNHNV and CDR2 YYDKDF (reference sequence). Trimming removed 1 base from V and 3 bases from J, with 19 bases in between. The CDR3 sequence is 17 residues long.

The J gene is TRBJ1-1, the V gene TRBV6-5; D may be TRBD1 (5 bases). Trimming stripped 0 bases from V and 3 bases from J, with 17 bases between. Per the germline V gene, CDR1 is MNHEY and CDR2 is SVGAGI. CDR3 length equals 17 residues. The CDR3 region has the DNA TGTGCCAGCAGTTACTCGATTTTGGGGCGGGGGGACACTGAAGCTTTCTTT. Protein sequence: CASSYSILGRGDTEAFF.

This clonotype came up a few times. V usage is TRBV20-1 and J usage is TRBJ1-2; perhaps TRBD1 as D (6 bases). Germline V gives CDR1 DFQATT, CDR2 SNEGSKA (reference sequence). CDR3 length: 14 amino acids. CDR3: CRGSTGRANYGYTF. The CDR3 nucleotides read TGCAGAGGATCGACAGGTCGAGCTAACTATGGCTACACCTTC.

CDR3 sequence (DNA): TGCGCCAGCAGCCAAGCGCCGATATTCGAGCCTAGCACAGATACGCAGTATTTT. This codes for CASSQAPIFEPSTDTQYF. The chain joins TRBV4-1 to TRBJ2-3, with unresolved D. Germline CDR1 and CDR2: MGHRA and YSYEKL. V was cut by 1 base and J by 0 bases, with 17 bases left in between. This CDR3 is built from 18 residues.